The rows below give T cell receptor beta chains drawn from one sample of a study of cytomegalovirus exposure and HLA in healthy donors. Sequencing was performed with immunoSEQ multiplex PCR; in TCRdb, only in-frame clones are kept and a portion is missing. The data contain tens of thousands of clones, 70% to 90% of them singletons. Sequencing was done on a sample of PBMCs. The receptors were gathered from a woman between 18 and 29 years old in good health and CMV-seropositive. The CDR3 runs from the conserved cysteine through the conserved F or W. D genes are given only for firm matches. Some rows mark clone size as missing; the rest say once, few, many or name a class of expanded clone.

j_call | v_call | clone_size | d_call | cdr3_length | cdr3_nt | cdr3_aa
TRBJ2-2 | TRBV9 | NA | TRBD2 | 16 | TGTGCCAGCAGCGTAGTTGGGGGGGTGAACACCGGGGAGCTGTTTTTT | CASSVVGGVNTGELFF
TRBJ1-1 | TRBV14 | NA | NA | 13 | TGTGCCAGCAGCCAAGCAGGAGGGACTGAAGCTTTCTTT | CASSQAGGTEAFF
TRBJ1-5 | TRBV2 | NA | NA | 14 | TGTGCCAGTGGGTTCGGGAGTAGCAATCAGCCCCAGCATTTT | CASGFGSSNQPQHF
TRBJ2-7 | TRBV27 | NA | TRBD2 | 14 | TGTGCCAGCAGTAAGCCGGGACTACCCTACGAGCAGTACTTC | CASSKPGLPYEQYF
TRBJ2-2 | TRBV6-1 | NA | TRBD2 | 15 | TGTGCCAGCAGTGAAGCGCTAGCGGGCACCGGGGAGCTGTTTTTT | CASSEALAGTGELFF
TRBJ2-1 | TRBV5-4 | NA | TRBD2 | 16 | TGTGCCAGCAGCACCGGAGCGGGAGTCACGCTGAATGAGCAGTTCTTC | CASSTGAGVTLNEQFF
TRBJ2-5 | TRBV28 | NA | TRBD2 | 15 | TGTGCCAGCAGATCGGGACTAGCGGGAGCAGAGACCCAGTACTTC | CASRSGLAGAETQYF
TRBJ2-7 | TRBV29-1 | once | NA | 12 | TGCAGCGTCGCGACTCGCTCCTACGAGCAGTACTTC | CSVATRSYEQYF
TRBJ2-7 | TRBV27 | once | TRBD1 | 17 | TGTGCCAGCAGTTTATCCAGCTCCGGGACAGGTGGCGCCGAGCAGTACTTC | CASSLSSSGTGGAEQYF
TRBJ2-2 | TRBV6-5 | NA | NA | 12 | TGTGCCAGCAGTCCCCGGACCGGGGAGCTGTTTTTT | CASSPRTGELFF
TRBJ1-4 | TRBV6-5 | NA | NA | 14 | TGTGCCAGCAGTTACAGGGGATTTGGGGAAAAACTGTTTTTT | CASSYRGFGEKLFF
TRBJ2-7 | TRBV6-5 | NA | NA | 12 | TGTGCCAGCAGCAAGGGGGGGTACGAGCAGTACTTC | CASSKGGYEQYF
TRBJ2-1 | TRBV6-1 | NA | NA | 14 | TGTGCCAGCAGTGACCCGGGGTCCGACAATGAGCAGTTCTTC | CASSDPGSDNEQFF
TRBJ2-7 | TRBV6-1 | NA | NA | 14 | TGTGCCAGCAGTCTCTTGGAGGGTTTGGGCGAGCAGTACTTC | CASSLLEGLGEQYF
TRBJ2-2 | TRBV19 | NA | TRBD2 | 14 | TGTGCCAGTAGGGACTCAAGCGGGGCCGGGGAGCTGTTTTTT | CASRDSSGAGELFF
TRBJ2-7 | TRBV4-3 | once | NA | 16 | TGCGCCAGCAGCCAAGATCGAGACTTGCCCTACGTCGAGCAGTACTTC | CASSQDRDLPYVEQYF
TRBJ2-7 | TRBV4-1 | NA | TRBD1 | 16 | TGCGCCAGCAGCCATGCCACACCATTGACAGGGTTCGAGCAGTACTTC | CASSHATPLTGFEQYF
TRBJ1-1 | TRBV9 | NA | NA | 12 | TGTGCCAGCAGCCCAGGGGTTGCTGAAGCTTTCTTT | CASSPGVAEAFF